Listed below are T cell receptor beta chains from one sample, sequenced in a study of cytomegalovirus exposure and HLA in healthy donors. Profiling relied on immunoSEQ multiplex PCR, and the TCRdb table lists in-frame clones only, not all of them. The data hold 73,000 or so clones, with roughly 79% observed a single time. Specimen: PBMCs. These receptors all come from a man aged 45-65 years in good health and CMV-seronegative. Each CDR3 is given with its conserved first and last residue.

CAWRTGSTDTQYF	TRBV30	TRBJ2-3
CASSFAGGSYEQYF	TRBV5-4	TRBJ2-7
CASSYGYMNTGELFF	TRBV6-5	TRBJ2-2
CASSVDSRGNTIYF	TRBV25-1	TRBJ1-3
CASLALAGVHTQYF	TRBV2	TRBJ2-3
CASSHRDRGIYEQFF	TRBV5-8	TRBJ2-1
CASSYLDTIYF	TRBV6-5	TRBJ1-3
CASSYRQGMNTEAFF	TRBV7-6	TRBJ1-1
CATSLERGWWHEQFF	TRBV15	TRBJ2-1
CASSQVITEAFF	TRBV14	TRBJ1-1
CASSLPSGGETQYF	TRBV28	TRBJ2-5
CASSLGPAGSYEQYF	TRBV5-1	TRBJ2-7
CASSESRLASTDTQYF	TRBV10-2	TRBJ2-3
CAWSVTGMGQPQHF	TRBV30	TRBJ1-5
CASSPRADTEAFF	TRBV18	TRBJ1-1
CAWSVPGAGQPQHF	TRBV30	TRBJ1-5
CAWSDTIWGYTF	TRBV30	TRBJ1-2
CASTQLGTSGSREQFF	TRBV27	TRBJ2-1
CASSLPAGTGGAGNEQFF	TRBV5-1	TRBJ2-1
CASSADRGHMNTEAFF	TRBV18	TRBJ1-1
CASSTNRGSYNEQFF	TRBV7-6	TRBJ2-1
CSSHWGRNQETQYF	TRBV29-1	TRBJ2-5
CATRMDRGALPQHF	TRBV15	TRBJ1-5
CAITEGTEETQYF	TRBV10-3	TRBJ2-5
CASSRAGEQYF	TRBV6-5	TRBJ2-5
CASSYSTGVGDGYTF	TRBV6-5	TRBJ1-2
CASSNHIYEQYF	TRBV6-1	TRBJ2-7
CASREYREQFF	TRBV6-6	TRBJ2-1
CASSASDQPQHF	TRBV25-1	TRBJ1-5
CASSLKWQPRGYGYTF	TRBV5-6	TRBJ1-2
CASSPFRGFYEQYF	TRBV7-2	TRBJ2-7
CASSVPQTQSGTEAFF	TRBV11-2	TRBJ1-1
CASSLVSSGLSDPYGYTF	TRBV7-2	TRBJ1-2
CASSGGDRGRMNTEAFF	TRBV5-6	TRBJ1-1
CASSSYRDGGVGYTF	TRBV5-1	TRBJ1-2
CASSLGTGLRAFF	TRBV7-6	TRBJ1-1
CASFPLGASGQETQYF	TRBV27	TRBJ2-5
CASSQDGTGIFAPRTSGIDEQYF	TRBV14	TRBJ2-7
CASKPGQGYTGELFF	TRBV2	TRBJ2-2
CASSLYSGSEQYF	TRBV7-9	TRBJ2-7
CASSPAGTGGPSNYEQYF	TRBV7-8	TRBJ2-7
CASRAGLAGKGEQFF	TRBV2	TRBJ2-1
CATWDAGGNQPQHF	TRBV15	TRBJ1-5
CASSQEFGLAGGSYNEQFF	TRBV4-3	TRBJ2-1
CASSLNGRGTEAFF	TRBV7-6	TRBJ1-1
CASSPWGLQVSEQFF	TRBV6-5	TRBJ2-1
CASSQGGPANYGYTF	TRBV14	TRBJ1-2
CATSDDRVNEKLFF	TRBV15	TRBJ1-4
CASSRRQGGGYTF	TRBV6-5	TRBJ1-2
CASSQVASSYERYF	TRBV4-1	TRBJ2-7
CASGRPGTGMNTEAFF	TRBV12-5	TRBJ1-1
CASTPRGYPEAFF	TRBV19	TRBJ1-1
CASSFARSSQGAFF	TRBV28	TRBJ1-1
CASKGFYGYTF	TRBV27	TRBJ1-2
CASRRQGARYEQYF	TRBV6-5	TRBJ2-7
CASSQVQGPGWPQHF	TRBV4-1	TRBJ1-5
CASSAVGGTDTQYF	TRBV5-1	TRBJ2-3
CASSTSGQTSRTGELFF	TRBV19	TRBJ2-2
CSVEFDNEQFF	TRBV29-1	TRBJ2-1